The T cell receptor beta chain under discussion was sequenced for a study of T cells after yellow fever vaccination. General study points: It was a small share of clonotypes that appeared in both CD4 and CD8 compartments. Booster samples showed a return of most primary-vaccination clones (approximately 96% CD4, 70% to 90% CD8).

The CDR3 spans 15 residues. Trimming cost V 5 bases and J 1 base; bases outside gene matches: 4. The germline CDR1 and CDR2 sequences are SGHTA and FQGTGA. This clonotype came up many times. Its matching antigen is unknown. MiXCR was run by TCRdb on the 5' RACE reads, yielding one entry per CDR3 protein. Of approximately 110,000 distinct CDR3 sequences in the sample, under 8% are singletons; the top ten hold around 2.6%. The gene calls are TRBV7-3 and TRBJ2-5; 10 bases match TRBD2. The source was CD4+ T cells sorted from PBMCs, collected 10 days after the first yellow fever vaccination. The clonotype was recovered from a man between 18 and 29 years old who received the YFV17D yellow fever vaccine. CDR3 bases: TGTGCCAGCAGCCGGACTAGCGGCCTCCAAGAGACCCAGTACTTC. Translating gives CASSRTSGLQETQYF. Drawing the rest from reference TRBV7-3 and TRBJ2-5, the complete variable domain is GAGVSQTPSNKVTEKGKYVELRCDPISGHTALYWYRQSLGQGPEFLIYFQGTGAADDSGLPNDRFFAVRPEGSVSTLKIQRTERGDSAVYLCASSRTSGLQETQYFGPGTRLLVL.